The rows below give T cell receptor beta chains drawn from one sample of a study of Graves' ophthalmopathy and Graves' hyperthyroidism. MiXCR was run by TCRdb on the multiplex PCR reads, yielding one entry per CDR3 protein. The sample shows 200,000 to 300,000 distinct CDR3 sequences, approximately 42% of them seen only once. Sequenced sample: peripheral blood. Receptors originate from an adult man with Graves' ophthalmopathy. The CDR3 runs from the conserved cysteine through the conserved F or W.

CDR3 protein: CASSGEQGSAEAFF; V gene: TRBV9; J gene: TRBJ1-1
CDR3 protein: CASSPGPRTGGTYEQYF; V gene: TRBV18; J gene: TRBJ2-7
CDR3 protein: CSALGQGATTGGYTF; V gene: TRBV20-1; J gene: TRBJ1-2
CDR3 protein: CSARDWTGDSYEQYF; V gene: TRBV20-1; J gene: TRBJ2-7
CDR3 protein: CASSLRTDWNSPLHF; V gene: TRBV9; J gene: TRBJ1-6
CDR3 protein: CASSSTGWSYEQYF; V gene: TRBV5-1; J gene: TRBJ2-7
CDR3 protein: CASSIGRAGEQYF; V gene: TRBV19; J gene: TRBJ2-7
CDR3 protein: CASSLEGHRGPQPQHF; V gene: TRBV7-6; J gene: TRBJ1-5
CDR3 protein: CASSRRGDGYTF; V gene: TRBV12-3/TRBV12-4; J gene: TRBJ1-2
CDR3 protein: CASSVGVPSSGANVLTF; V gene: TRBV19; J gene: TRBJ2-6
CDR3 protein: CASSLDREGKLFF; V gene: TRBV7-6; J gene: TRBJ1-4
CDR3 protein: CASSAPKGWEGYTF; V gene: TRBV7-9; J gene: TRBJ1-2
CDR3 protein: CATASRSSSSYEQYF; V gene: TRBV24-1; J gene: TRBJ2-7
CDR3 protein: CASSQTGGTGNTIYF; V gene: TRBV7-9; J gene: TRBJ1-3
CDR3 protein: CSATPGRQADGYTF; V gene: TRBV29-1; J gene: TRBJ1-2